This T cell receptor beta chain is from a study of identical twins. The germline gives CDR1 SGHTA, CDR2 FQGNSA. With V trimmed by 0 bases and J by 1 base, 3 bases remained unmatched. The CDR3 has 16 residues. As regards this clonotype: Its specificity is not known.

Points from the study as a whole: Monozygotic twin pairs showed more out-of-frame TCR alpha sharing than models estimated.

Template switching supplied a universal primer site; unique molecular identifiers were carried on the cDNA. MiXCR, applied by TCRdb to the 5' RACE reads, yields one record per CDR3 protein. The data hold more than 650,000 distinct CDR3 sequences, with less than 7% observed a single time. This receptor was obtained from a man aged 18 to 29 in good health. This chain connects TRBV7-2 to TRBJ2-7, with 10 bases matching TRBD2. Specimen: naive T cells sorted from blood. As DNA, the CDR3 is TGTGCCAGCAGCTTAGCACTAGCGGGGCCGTCCTACGAGCAGTACTTC. Translating it yields CASSLALAGPSYEQYF.